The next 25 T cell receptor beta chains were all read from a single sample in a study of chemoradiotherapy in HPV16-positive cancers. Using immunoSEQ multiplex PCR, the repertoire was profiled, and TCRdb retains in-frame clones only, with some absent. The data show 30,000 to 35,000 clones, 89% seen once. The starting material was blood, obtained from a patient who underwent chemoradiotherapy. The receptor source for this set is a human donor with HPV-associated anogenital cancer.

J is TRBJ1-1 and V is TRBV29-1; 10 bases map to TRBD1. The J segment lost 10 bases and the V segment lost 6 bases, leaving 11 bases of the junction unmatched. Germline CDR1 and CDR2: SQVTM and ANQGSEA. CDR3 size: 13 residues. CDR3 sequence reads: CSVQVDRGMAAFF. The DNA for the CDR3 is TGCAGCGTCCAGGTGGACAGGGGGATGGCAGCTTTCTTT. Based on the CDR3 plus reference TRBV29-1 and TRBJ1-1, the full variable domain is SAVISQKPSRDICQRGTSLTIQCQVDSQVTMMFWYRQQPGQSLTLIATANQGSEATYESGFVIDKFPISRPNLTFSTLTVSNMSPEDSSIYLCSVQVDRGMAAFFGQGTRLTVV.

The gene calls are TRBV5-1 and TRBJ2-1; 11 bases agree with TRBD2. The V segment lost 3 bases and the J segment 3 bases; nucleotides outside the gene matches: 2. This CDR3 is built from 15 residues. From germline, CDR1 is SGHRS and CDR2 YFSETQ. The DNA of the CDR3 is TGCGCCAGCAGCTCGGGACTAGCGGACTACAATGAGCAGTTCTTC. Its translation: CASSSGLADYNEQFF.

In DNA, the CDR3 is TGTGCCAGCAGCTCCACCTCAGGGGTACCGGAGACCCAGTACTTC. Its translation is CASSSTSGVPETQYF. The genes are TRBV7-2 and TRBJ2-5; maybe TRBD1 (6 bases). Germline lookup yields CDR1 SGHTA and CDR2 FQGNSA. The V end was cut by 4 bases, the J end by 5 bases, with 17 bases between. The length of the CDR3 is 15 residues.

In DNA form, the CDR3 reads TGCAGCGTTGAAGCAGACGGGATTGGAGGGGGCTACACCTTC. Translation gives CSVEADGIGGGYTF. This rearrangement joins TRBV29-1 to TRBJ1-2; D call uncertain. CDR1 and CDR2 (germline): SQVTM, ANQGSEA. Trimming removed 1 base at V and 8 bases at J, with 17 bases between. CDR3 size: 14 residues.

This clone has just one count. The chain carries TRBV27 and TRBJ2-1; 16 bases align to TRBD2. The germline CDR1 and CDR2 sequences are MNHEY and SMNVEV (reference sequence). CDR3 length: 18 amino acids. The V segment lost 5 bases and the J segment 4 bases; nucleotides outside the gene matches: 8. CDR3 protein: CASSPGTSGRARYNEQFF. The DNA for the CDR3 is TGTGCCAGCAGTCCAGGGACTAGCGGGAGGGCCAGATACAATGAGCAGTTCTTC.

The CDR3: CASSVGAGGYEQYF. The CDR3 DNA follows: TGTGCCAGCAGCGTAGGGGCAGGTGGCTACGAGCAGTACTTC. V usage is TRBV9 and J usage is TRBJ2-7, with D hard to call. Germline V gene lookup returns CDR1 SGDLS and CDR2 YYNGEE. The V gene lost 0 bases and the J gene lost 3 bases, with 10 bases spanning the gap. This CDR3 spans 14 amino acids.

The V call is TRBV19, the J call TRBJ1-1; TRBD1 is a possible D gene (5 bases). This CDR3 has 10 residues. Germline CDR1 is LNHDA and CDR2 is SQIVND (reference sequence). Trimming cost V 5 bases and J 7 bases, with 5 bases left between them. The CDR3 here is CASSQGEAFF. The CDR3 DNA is TGTGCCAGTAGTCAGGGTGAAGCTTTCTTT.

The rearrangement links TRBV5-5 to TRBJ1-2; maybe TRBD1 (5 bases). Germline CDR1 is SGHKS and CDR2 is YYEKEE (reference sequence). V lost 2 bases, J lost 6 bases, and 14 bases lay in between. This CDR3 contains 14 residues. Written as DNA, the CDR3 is TGTGCCAGCAGCTTTTTGGTTGACAGCGATGGCTACACCTTC. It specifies CASSFLVDSDGYTF. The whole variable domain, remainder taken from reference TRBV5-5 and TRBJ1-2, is DAGVTQSPTHLIKTRGQQVTLRCSPISGHKSVSWYQQVLGQGPQFIFQYYEKEERGRGNFPDRFSARQFPNYSSELNVNALLLGDSALYLCASSFLVDSDGYTFGSGTRLTVV.

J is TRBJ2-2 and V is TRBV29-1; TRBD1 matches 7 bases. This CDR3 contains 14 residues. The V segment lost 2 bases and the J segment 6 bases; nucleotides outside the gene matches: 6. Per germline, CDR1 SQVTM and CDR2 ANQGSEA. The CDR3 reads CSVEWSQGAGELFF. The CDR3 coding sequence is TGCAGCGTTGAATGGTCCCAGGGGGCCGGGGAGCTGTTTTTT.

The CDR3 reads CASRSYGDTQYF. CDR3 DNA sequence: TGTGCCAGCAGATCCTACGGAGATACGCAGTATTTT. The J gene is TRBJ2-3, the V gene TRBV7-2, with D uncertain. Per germline, CDR1 SGHTA and CDR2 FQGNSA. This CDR3 region has 12 residues. V lost 6 bases and J 5 bases, leaving 9 bases between the germline ends. Supplemented by reference TRBV7-2 and TRBJ2-3, the full variable domain reads GAGVSQSPSNKVTEKGKDVELRCDPISGHTALYWYRQSLGQGLEFLIYFQGNSAPDKSGLPSDRFSAERTGGSVSTLTIQRTQQEDSAVYLCASRSYGDTQYFGPGTRLTVL.

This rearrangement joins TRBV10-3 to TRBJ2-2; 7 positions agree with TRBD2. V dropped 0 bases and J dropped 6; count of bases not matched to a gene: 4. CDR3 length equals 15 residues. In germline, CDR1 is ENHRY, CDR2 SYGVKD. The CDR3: CAISESGLPPGELFF. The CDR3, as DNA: TGTGCCATCAGTGAGTCGGGACTACCCCCCGGGGAGCTGTTTTTT.

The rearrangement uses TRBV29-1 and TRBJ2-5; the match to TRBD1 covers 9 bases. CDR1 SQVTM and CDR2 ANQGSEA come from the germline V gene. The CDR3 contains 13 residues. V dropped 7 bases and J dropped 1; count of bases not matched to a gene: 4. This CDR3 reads CSAHRGPQETQYF. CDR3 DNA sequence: TGCAGCGCCCACAGGGGGCCCCAAGAGACCCAGTACTTC.

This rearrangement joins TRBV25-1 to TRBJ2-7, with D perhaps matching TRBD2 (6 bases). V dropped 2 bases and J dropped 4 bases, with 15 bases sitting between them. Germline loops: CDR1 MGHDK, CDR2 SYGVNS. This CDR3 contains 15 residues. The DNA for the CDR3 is TGTGCCAGCAGTGAAAAGGGCCTTGCGGGGTACGAGCAGTACTTC. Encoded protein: CASSEKGLAGYEQYF.

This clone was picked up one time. The CDR3 spells CASSPYRSSGNTIYF. The CDR3, as DNA: TGTGCCAGCAGTCCGTACAGAAGCTCTGGAAACACCATATATTTT. This chain joins TRBV27 and TRBJ1-3; D remains unclear. The CDR3 is made up of 15 amino acids. Germline V gene lookup returns CDR1 MNHEY and CDR2 SMNVEV (reference sequence). The V gene lost 5 bases and the J gene lost 0 bases, with 11 bases spanning the gap.

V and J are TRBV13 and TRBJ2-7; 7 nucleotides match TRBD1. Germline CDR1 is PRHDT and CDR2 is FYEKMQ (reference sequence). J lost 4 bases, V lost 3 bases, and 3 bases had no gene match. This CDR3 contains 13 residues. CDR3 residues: CASSLGRGYEQYF. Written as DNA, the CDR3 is TGTGCCAGCAGCTTGGGCAGGGGGTACGAGCAGTACTTC. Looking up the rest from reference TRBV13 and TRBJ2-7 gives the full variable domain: AAGVIQSPRHLIKEKRETATLKCYPIPRHDTVYWYQQGPGQDPQFLISFYEKMQSDKGSIPDRFSAQQFSDYHSELNMSSLELGDSALYFCASSLGRGYEQYFGPGTRLTVT.

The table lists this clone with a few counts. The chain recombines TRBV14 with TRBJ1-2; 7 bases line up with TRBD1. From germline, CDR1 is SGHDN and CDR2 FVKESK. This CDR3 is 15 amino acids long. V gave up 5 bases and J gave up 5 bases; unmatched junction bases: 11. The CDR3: CASSSRQGWLYGYTF. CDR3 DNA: TGTGCCAGCAGCTCCAGACAGGGATGGTTGTATGGCTACACCTTC.

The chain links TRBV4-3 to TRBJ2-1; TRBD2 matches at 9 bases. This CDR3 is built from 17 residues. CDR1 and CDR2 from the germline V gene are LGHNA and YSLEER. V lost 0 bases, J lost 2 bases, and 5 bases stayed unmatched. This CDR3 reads CASSQDLAGGTYNEQFF. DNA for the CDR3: TGCGCCAGCAGCCAAGATCTCGCGGGGGGGACCTACAATGAGCAGTTCTTC.

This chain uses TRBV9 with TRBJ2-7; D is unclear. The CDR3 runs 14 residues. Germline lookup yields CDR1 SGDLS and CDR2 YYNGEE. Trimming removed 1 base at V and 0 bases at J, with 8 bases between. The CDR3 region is CASSVNPSSYEQYF. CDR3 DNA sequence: TGTGCCAGCAGCGTAAACCCCAGCTCCTACGAGCAGTACTTC. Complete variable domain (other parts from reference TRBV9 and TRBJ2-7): DSGVTQTPKHLITATGQRVTLRCSPRSGDLSVYWYQQSLDQGLQFLIQYYNGEERAKGNILERFSAQQFPDLHSELNLSSLELGDSALYFCASSVNPSSYEQYFGPGTRLTVT.

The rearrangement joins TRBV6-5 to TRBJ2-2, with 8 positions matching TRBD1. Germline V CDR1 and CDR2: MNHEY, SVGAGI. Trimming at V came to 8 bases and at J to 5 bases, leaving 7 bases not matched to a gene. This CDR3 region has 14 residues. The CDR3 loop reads CASSRTGRTGELFF. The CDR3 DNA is TGTGCCAGCTCCAGGACAGGGAGAACCGGGGAGCTGTTTTTT.

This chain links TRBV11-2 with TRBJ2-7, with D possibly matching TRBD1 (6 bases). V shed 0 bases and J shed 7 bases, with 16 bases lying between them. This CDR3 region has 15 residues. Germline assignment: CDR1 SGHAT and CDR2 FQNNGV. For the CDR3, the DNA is TGTGCCAGCAGCTTAGAGTCCCAGGGGTACGGTGAGCAGTACTTC. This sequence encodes CASSLESQGYGEQYF.

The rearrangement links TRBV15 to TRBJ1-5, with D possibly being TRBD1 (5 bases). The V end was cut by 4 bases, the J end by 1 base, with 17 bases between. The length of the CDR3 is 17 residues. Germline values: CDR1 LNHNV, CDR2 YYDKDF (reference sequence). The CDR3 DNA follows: TGTGCCACCAGCATAGGGACGTTGGTGGTGAGCAATCAGCCCCAGCATTTT. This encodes CATSIGTLVVSNQPQHF. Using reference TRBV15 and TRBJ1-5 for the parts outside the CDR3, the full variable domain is DAMVIQNPRYQVTQFGKPVTLSCSQTLNHNVMYWYQQKSSQAPKLLFHYYDKDFNNEADTPDNFQSRRPNTSFCFLDIRSPGLGDTAMYLCATSIGTLVVSNQPQHFGDGTRLSIL.

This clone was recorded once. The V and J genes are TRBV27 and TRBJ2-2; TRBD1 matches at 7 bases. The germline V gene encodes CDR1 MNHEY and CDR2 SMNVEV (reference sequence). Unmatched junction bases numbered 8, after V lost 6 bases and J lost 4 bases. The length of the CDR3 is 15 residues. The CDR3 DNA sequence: TGTGCCAGCAGGCAAACAGGGGCGCCCACCGGGGAGCTGTTTTTT. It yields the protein CASRQTGAPTGELFF.

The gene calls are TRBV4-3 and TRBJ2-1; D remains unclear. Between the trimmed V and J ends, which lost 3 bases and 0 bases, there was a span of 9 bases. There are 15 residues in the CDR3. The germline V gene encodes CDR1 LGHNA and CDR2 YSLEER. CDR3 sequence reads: CASSQEKSSYNEQFF. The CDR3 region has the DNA TGCGCCAGCAGCCAGGAGAAGAGCTCCTACAATGAGCAGTTCTTC.

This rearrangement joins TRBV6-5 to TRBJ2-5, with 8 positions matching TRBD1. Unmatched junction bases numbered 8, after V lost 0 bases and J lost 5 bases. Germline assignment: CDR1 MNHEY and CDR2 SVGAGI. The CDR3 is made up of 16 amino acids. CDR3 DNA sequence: TGTGCCAGCAGTTACTCGATGGCAGGGGGCAGGGAGACCCAGTACTTC. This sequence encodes CASSYSMAGGRETQYF.

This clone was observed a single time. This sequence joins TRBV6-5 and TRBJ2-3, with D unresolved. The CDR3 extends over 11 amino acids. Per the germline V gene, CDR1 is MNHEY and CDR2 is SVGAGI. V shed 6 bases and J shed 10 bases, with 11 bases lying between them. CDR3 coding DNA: TGTGCCAGCAGACAGAGAAGCTCGCAGTATTTT. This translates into CASRQRSSQYF.